This TCR beta chain was recorded in a study of response to subunit inactivated influenza vaccine. Study-level points and caveats: There was a suggestion from the authors that each seasonal influenza vaccination recruits few new T cells.

This clonotype was seen more than once but under ten times. The antigen is unknown. TCRdb recomputed calls from the RT-PCR reads with MiXCR, one row per CDR3 protein. The sample has 530,000 or so distinct CDR3 sequences, 13% to 15% seen once. Material: PBMCs from blood, obtained 12 days after vaccination. The receptor's source is a middle-aged man who received an inactivated influenza vaccine.

The CDR3 DNA reads as TGTGCCAGCAGCCCCGGGCGATCCCGGGGCAATGAAAAACTGTTTTTT. This codes for CASSPGRSRGNEKLFF. The V and J genes are TRBV7-8 and TRBJ1-4, with TRBD1 as a possible D gene (5 bases). CDR3 size: 16 residues. V gave up 5 bases and J gave up 5 bases, with 18 bases separating them. Germline CDR1 is SGHVS and CDR2 is FQNEAQ. The full variable domain, its missing parts supplied by reference TRBV7-8 and TRBJ1-4, is GAGVSQSPRYKVAKRGQDVALRCDPISGHVSLFWYQQALGQGPEFLTYFQNEAQLDKSGLPSDRFFAERPEGSVSTLKIQRTQQEDSAVYLCASSPGRSRGNEKLFFGSGTQLSVL.